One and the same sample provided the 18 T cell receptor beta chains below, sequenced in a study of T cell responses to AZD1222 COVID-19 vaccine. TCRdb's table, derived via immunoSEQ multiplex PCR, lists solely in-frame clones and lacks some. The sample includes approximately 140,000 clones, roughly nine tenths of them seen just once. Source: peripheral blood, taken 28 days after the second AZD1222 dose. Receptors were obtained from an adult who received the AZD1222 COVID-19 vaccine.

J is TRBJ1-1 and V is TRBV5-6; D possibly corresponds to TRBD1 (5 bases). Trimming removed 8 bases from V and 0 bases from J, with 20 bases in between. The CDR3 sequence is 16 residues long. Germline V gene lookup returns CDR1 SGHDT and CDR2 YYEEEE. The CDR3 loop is CASSNLRQFLNTEAFF. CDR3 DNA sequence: TGTGCCAGTTCGAACTTAAGACAGTTTTTGAACACTGAAGCTTTCTTT.

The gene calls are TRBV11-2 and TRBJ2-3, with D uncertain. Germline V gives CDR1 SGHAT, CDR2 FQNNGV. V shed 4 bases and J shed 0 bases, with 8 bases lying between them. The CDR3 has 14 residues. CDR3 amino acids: CASSYLISTDTQYF. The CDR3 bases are TGTGCCAGCAGCTACCTAATTAGCACAGATACGCAGTATTTT. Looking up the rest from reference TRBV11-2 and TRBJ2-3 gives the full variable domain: EAGVAQSPRYKIIEKRQSVAFWCNPISGHATLYWYQQILGQGPKLLIQFQNNGVVDDSQLPKDRFSAERLKGVDSTLKIQPAKLEDSAVYLCASSYLISTDTQYFGPGTRLTVL.

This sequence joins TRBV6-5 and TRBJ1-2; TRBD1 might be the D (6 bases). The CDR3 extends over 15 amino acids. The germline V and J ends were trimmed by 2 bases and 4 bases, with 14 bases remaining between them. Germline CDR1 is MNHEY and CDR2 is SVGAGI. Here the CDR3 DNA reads TGTGCCAGCAGTTACGGGGACACAAGACTCTATGGCTACACCTTC. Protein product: CASSYGDTRLYGYTF.

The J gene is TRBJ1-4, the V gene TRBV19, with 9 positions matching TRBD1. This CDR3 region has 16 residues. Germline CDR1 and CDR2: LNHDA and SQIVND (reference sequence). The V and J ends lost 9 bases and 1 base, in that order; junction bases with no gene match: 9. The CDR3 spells CASIPATGGTNEKLFF. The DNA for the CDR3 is TGTGCCAGCATCCCTGCGACAGGGGGAACTAATGAAAAACTGTTTTTT. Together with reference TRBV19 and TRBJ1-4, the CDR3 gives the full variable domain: DGGITQSPKYLFRKEGQNVTLSCEQNLNHDAMYWYRQDPGQGLRLIYYSQIVNDFQKGDIAEGYSVSREKKESFPLTVTSAQKNPTAFYLCASIPATGGTNEKLFFGSGTQLSVL.

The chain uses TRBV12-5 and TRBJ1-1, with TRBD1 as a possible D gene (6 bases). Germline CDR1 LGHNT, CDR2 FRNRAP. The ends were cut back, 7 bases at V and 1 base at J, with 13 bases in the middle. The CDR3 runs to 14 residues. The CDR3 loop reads CASEKGESNTEAFF. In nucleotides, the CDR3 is TGTGCTAGTGAAAAGGGGGAATCGAACACTGAAGCTTTCTTT. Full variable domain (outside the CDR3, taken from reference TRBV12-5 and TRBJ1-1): DARVTQTPRHKVTEMGQEVTMRCQPILGHNTVFWYRQTMMQGLELLAYFRNRAPLDDSGMPKDRFSAEMPDATLATLKIQPSEPRDSAVYFCASEKGESNTEAFFGQGTRLTVV.

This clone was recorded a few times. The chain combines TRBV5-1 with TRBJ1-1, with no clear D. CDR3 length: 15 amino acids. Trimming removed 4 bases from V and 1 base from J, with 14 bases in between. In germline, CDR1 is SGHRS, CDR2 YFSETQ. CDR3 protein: CASSPLLDGNTEAFF. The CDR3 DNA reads TGCGCCAGCAGCCCTCTTCTGGACGGGAACACTGAAGCTTTCTTT.

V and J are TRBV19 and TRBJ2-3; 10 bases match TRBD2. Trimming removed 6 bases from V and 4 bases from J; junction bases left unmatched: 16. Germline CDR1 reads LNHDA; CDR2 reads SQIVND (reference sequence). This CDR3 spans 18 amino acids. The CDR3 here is CASSLGVAGGDGADTQYF. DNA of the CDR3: TGTGCCAGTAGCCTTGGAGTAGCGGGAGGAGACGGGGCAGATACGCAGTATTTT. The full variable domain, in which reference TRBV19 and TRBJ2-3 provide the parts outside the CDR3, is DGGITQSPKYLFRKEGQNVTLSCEQNLNHDAMYWYRQDPGQGLRLIYYSQIVNDFQKGDIAEGYSVSREKKESFPLTVTSAQKNPTAFYLCASSLGVAGGDGADTQYFGPGTRLTVL.

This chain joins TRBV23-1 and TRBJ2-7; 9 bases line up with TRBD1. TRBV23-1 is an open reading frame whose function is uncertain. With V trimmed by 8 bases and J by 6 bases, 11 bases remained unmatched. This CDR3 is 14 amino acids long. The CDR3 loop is CASPPTGGTGEQYF. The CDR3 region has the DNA TGCGCCAGCCCACCAACAGGGGGCACAGGCGAGCAGTACTTC.

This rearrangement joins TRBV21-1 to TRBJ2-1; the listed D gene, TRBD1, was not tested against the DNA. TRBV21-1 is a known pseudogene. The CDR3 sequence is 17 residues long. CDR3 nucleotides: TGTGCCAGCAGCAAACGAAGGCAGGACAATTATTGGGGTGAGCAGTTCTTC. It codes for CASSKRRQDNYWGEQFF.

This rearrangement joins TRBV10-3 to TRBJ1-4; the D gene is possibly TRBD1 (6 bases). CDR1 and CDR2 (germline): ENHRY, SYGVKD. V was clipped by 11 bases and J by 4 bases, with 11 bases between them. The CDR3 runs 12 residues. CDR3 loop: CAVGGGNEKLFF. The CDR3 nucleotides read TGTGCCGTAGGGGGTGGTAATGAAAAACTGTTTTTT.

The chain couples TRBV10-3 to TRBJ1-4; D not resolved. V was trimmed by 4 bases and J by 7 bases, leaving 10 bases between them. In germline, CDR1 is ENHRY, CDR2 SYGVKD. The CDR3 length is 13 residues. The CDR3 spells CAISGPMGEKLFF. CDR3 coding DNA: TGTGCCATCAGTGGTCCGATGGGTGAAAAACTGTTTTTT.

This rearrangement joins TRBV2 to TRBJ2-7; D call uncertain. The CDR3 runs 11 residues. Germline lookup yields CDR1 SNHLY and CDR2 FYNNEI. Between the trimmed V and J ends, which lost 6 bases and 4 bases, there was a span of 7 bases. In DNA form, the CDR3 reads TGTGCCAGCAGCCGTACTTACGAGCAGTACTTC. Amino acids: CASSRTYEQYF.

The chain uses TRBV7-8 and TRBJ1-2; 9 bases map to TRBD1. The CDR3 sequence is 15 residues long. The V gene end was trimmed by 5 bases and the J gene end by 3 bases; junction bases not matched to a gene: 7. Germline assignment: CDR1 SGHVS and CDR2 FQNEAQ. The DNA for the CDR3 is TGTGCCAGCAGCCTAGGGGACAGGGAGTACTATGGCTACACCTTC. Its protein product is CASSLGDREYYGYTF.

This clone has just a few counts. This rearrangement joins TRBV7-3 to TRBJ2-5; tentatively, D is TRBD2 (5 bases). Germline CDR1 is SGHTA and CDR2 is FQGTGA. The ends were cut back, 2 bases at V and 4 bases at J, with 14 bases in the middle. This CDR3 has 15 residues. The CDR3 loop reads CASSLRRGFGETQYF. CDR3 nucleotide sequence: TGTGCCAGCAGCTTACGACGCGGGTTCGGAGAGACCCAGTACTTC.

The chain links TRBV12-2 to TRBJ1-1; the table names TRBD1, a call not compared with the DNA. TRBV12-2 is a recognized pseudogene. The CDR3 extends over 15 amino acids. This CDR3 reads CASRLRSQMNTEAFF. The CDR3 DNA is TGTGCAAGTCGCTTAAGATCACAGATGAACACTGAAGCTTTCTTT.

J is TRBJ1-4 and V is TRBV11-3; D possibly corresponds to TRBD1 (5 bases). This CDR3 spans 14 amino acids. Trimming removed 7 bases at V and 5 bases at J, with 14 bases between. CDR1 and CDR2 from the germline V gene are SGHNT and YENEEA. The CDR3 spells CASTYRRFNEKLFF. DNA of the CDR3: TGTGCCAGCACATACAGGCGTTTCAATGAAAAACTGTTTTTT.

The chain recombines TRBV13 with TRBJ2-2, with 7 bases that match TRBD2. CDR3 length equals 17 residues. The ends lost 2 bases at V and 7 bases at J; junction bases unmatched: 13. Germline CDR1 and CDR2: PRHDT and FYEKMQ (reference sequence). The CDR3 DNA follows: TGTGCCAGCAGCTTAACTCGCCGGCGGGAGTCGGTCGGGGAGCTGTTTTTT. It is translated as CASSLTRRRESVGELFF.

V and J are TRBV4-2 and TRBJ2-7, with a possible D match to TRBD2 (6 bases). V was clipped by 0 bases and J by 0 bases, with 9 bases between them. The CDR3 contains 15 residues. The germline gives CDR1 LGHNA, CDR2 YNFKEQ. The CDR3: CASSQDGSGSYEQYF. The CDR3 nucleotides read TGTGCCAGCAGCCAAGATGGTAGCGGCTCCTACGAGCAGTACTTC.